Each of the 30 T cell receptor beta chains below was sequenced from the same sample in a study of T-cell reconstitution after alpha-beta-depleted transplantation in children. Library preparation (for TCRbeta) was performed with unique molecular identifiers. TCRdb ran MiXCR on the PCR reads and lists one entry per CDR3 protein. Seen here are hundreds of thousands of distinct CDR3 sequences, 16% observed once, and the top ten hold approximately 5%. The sequencing here drew on PBMCs, mostly from graft donor cells, taken 360 days after TCRalphabeta/CD19-depleted stem cell transplant. Every receptor here comes from a male patient between 5 and 17 years old who had a stem cell transplant for acute lymphoblastic leukemia, so the T cells may come from the graft donor.

This clonotype was observed a few times. The rearrangement uses TRBV29-1 and TRBJ1-2; D unresolved. V shed 3 bases and J shed 7 bases, with 15 bases lying between them. The CDR3 consists of 13 residues. Germline CDR1 is SQVTM and CDR2 is ANQGSEA. The CDR3 reads CSVDRGLASGYTF. The CDR3 DNA follows: TGCAGCGTTGATCGGGGTCTGGCGAGTGGCTACACCTTC.

This clonotype was observed a single time. The chain couples TRBV25-1 to TRBJ2-3; D gene uncertain. There are 13 residues in the CDR3. Germline V lookup: CDR1 MGHDK, CDR2 SYGVNS. V lost 2 bases, J lost 1 base, and 4 bases lay in between. The CDR3 region is CASSESRTDTQYF. DNA of the CDR3: TGTGCCAGCAGTGAAAGCCGCACAGATACGCAGTATTTT.

V usage is TRBV20-1 and J usage is TRBJ2-6; D gene unclear. The CDR3 totals 14 residues. The germline V and J ends were trimmed by 2 bases and 4 bases, with 9 bases remaining between them. Germline V gene lookup returns CDR1 DFQATT and CDR2 SNEGSKA (reference sequence). The CDR3 region has the DNA TGCAGTGCTAGAACCGTTCAGGGGGCCAACGTCCTGACTTTC. Translating gives CSARTVQGANVLTF.

V is TRBV12-3 or TRBV12-4 and J is TRBJ2-7; TRBD2 aligns across 7 bases. This CDR3 region has 17 residues. Unmatched junction bases numbered 13, after V lost 5 bases and J lost 0 bases. CDR3 residues: CASSHGRTSASSYEQYF. The CDR3 nucleotides are TGTGCCAGCAGTCATGGTAGAACTAGCGCCAGCTCCTACGAGCAGTACTTC.

In DNA, the CDR3 is TGCGCCAGCAGCACGGGGACTAGCGGGATTAGCGCCTACGAGCAGTACTTC. It specifies CASSTGTSGISAYEQYF. The J gene is TRBJ2-7, the V gene TRBV5-1; TRBD2 agrees at 13 bases. V was pared by 4 bases and J by 2 bases, with 9 bases of the junction left unmatched. Germline loops: CDR1 SGHRS, CDR2 YFSETQ. The CDR3 loop spans 17 amino acids.

The rearrangement uses TRBV7-6 and TRBJ2-2, with 8 nucleotides matching TRBD2. Germline V CDR1 and CDR2: SGHVS, FNYEAQ. V was pared by 5 bases and J by 5 bases, with 7 bases of the junction left unmatched. The CDR3 is made up of 15 amino acids. DNA for the CDR3: TGTGCCAGCAGCAAGCTAAGCGGGGGTACCGGGGAGCTGTTTTTT. Translating it yields CASSKLSGGTGELFF.

This chain connects TRBV3-1 to TRBJ2-2, with TRBD1 as a possible D gene (6 bases). V was clipped by 3 bases and J by 6 bases, with 14 bases between them. The CDR3 has 15 residues. Germline CDR1 reads LGHDT; CDR2 reads YNNKEL (reference sequence). CDR3 residues: CASSQRRGSSGELFF. The DNA for the CDR3 is TGTGCCAGCAGCCAGCGCAGGGGATCTTCCGGGGAGCTGTTTTTT.

This chain connects TRBV10-3 to TRBJ2-7; TRBD2 matches at 8 bases. This CDR3 contains 16 residues. Germline V gene lookup returns CDR1 ENHRY and CDR2 SYGVKD. J gave up 4 bases and V 4 bases, and 12 bases lay outside the gene matches. The CDR3 spells CAISGLTGGRRYEQYF. CDR3 DNA sequence: TGTGCCATCAGTGGCCTTACGGGAGGGCGTAGATACGAGCAGTACTTC.

This clonotype was counted only a few times. The V gene is TRBV27, the J gene TRBJ1-2, with 7 bases fitting TRBD1. The CDR3 is 14 residues long. Germline CDR1 reads MNHEY; CDR2 reads SMNVEV (reference sequence). Unmatched junction bases numbered 10, after V lost 6 bases and J lost 6 bases. CDR3 residues: CASSSLTGPDGYTF. CDR3 bases: TGTGCCAGCAGCAGCCTGACAGGGCCCGATGGCTACACCTTC.

This clonotype was detected a few times. One end of the junction is discordant with germline, which a read error may explain. V usage is TRBV6-5 and J usage is TRBJ1-1; TRBD1 is a possible D gene (5 bases). The germline CDR1 and CDR2 sequences are MNHEY and SVGAGI. This CDR3 is built from 17 residues. CDR3 protein: CASSVITAGDARQRGIF. The DNA for the CDR3 is TGTGCCAGCAGCGTAATTACGGCGGGGGACGCACGGCAGCGAGGGATCTTT.

This clonotype was detected only a few times. The rearrangement links TRBV5-1 to TRBJ2-4, with D tentatively TRBD1 (6 bases). CDR3 length: 19 amino acids. V shed 0 bases and J shed 0 bases, with 19 bases lying between them. Germline V gene sequence: CDR1 SGHRS, CDR2 YFSETQ. Here the CDR3 reads CASSLGWIRDTLAKNIQYF. In DNA form, the CDR3 reads TGCGCCAGCAGCTTGGGTTGGATCCGGGACACTTTAGCCAAAAACATTCAGTACTTC.

This clonotype was counted only a few times. The J gene is TRBJ2-7, the V gene TRBV27, with a weak D call TRBD2 (5 bases). CDR3 size: 14 residues. V lost 7 bases and J 2 bases, leaving 15 bases between the germline ends. Per germline, CDR1 MNHEY and CDR2 SMNVEV (reference sequence). This CDR3 is CASTPLTSPYEQYF. Here the CDR3 DNA reads TGTGCCAGCACTCCCCTAACTAGTCCCTACGAGCAGTACTTC.

The V and J genes are TRBV5-1 and TRBJ2-6, with D tentatively TRBD2 (6 bases). CDR1 is SGHRS and CDR2 is YFSETQ in the germline V gene. The CDR3 is 17 residues long. Trimming removed 3 bases at V and 2 bases at J, with 15 bases between. CDR3 sequence reads: CASSWGDRPTGANVLTF. CDR3 nucleotide sequence: TGCGCCAGCAGCTGGGGGGACCGACCAACTGGGGCCAACGTCCTGACTTTC.

This clonotype has a handful of counts. The gene calls are TRBV5-1 and TRBJ2-1; 10 bases fit TRBD2. This CDR3 has 16 residues. V lost 3 bases and J lost 0; bases outside the gene matches: 3. Germline CDR1 SGHRS, CDR2 YFSETQ. For the CDR3, the DNA is TGCGCCAGCAGCTGGACTAGCGGAAACTCCTACAATGAGCAGTTCTTC. Its protein product is CASSWTSGNSYNEQFF.

This chain connects TRBV6-5 to TRBJ1-5; tentatively, D is TRBD1 (5 bases). Trimming took off 0 bases at V and 4 bases at J, with 10 bases between the two ends. There are 15 residues in the CDR3. Germline values: CDR1 MNHEY, CDR2 SVGAGI. The CDR3 sequence: CASSYSWGGNQPQHF. The CDR3 nucleotides are TGTGCCAGCAGTTACTCATGGGGCGGGAATCAGCCCCAGCATTTT.

This clonotype was seen a few times. The V call is TRBV9, the J call TRBJ1-1, with D perhaps TRBD1 (5 bases). Germline V lookup: CDR1 SGDLS, CDR2 YYNGEE. V was shortened by 2 bases and J by 2 bases, with 13 bases between the two germline ends. The CDR3 has 15 amino acids. CDR3 sequence reads: CASSVSAGINTEAFF. As DNA, the CDR3 is TGTGCCAGCAGCGTGTCGGCAGGGATAAACACTGAAGCTTTCTTT.

This clonotype has ten or more counts. J is TRBJ2-2 and V is TRBV5-1; no clear D gene. Germline loops: CDR1 SGHRS, CDR2 YFSETQ. The CDR3 consists of 14 residues. Trimming pared 0 bases from V and 0 bases from J, leaving 3 bases between. The CDR3, as DNA: TGCGCCAGCAGCTTGGCCGCGAACACCGGGGAGCTGTTTTTT. Encoded protein: CASSLAANTGELFF.

The rearrangement links TRBV29-1 to TRBJ1-1; D remains unclear. Germline CDR1 SQVTM, CDR2 ANQGSEA. The CDR3 loop spans 13 amino acids. Trimming stripped 4 bases from V and 1 base from J, with 10 bases between. The CDR3 region has the DNA TGCAGCGTTGCACCCGGAGGGAACACTGAAGCTTTCTTT. Its translation: CSVAPGGNTEAFF.

The J gene is TRBJ2-2, the V gene TRBV20-1; D may be TRBD1 or TRBD2 (5 bases each). Germline values: CDR1 DFQATT, CDR2 SNEGSKA (reference sequence). This CDR3 is built from 16 residues. The germline V and J ends were trimmed by 3 bases and 4 bases, with 18 bases remaining between them. DNA of the CDR3: TGCAGTGCTAGCGGCCTCCTGGGACCCAGCACCGGGGAGCTGTTTTTT. Translation gives CSASGLLGPSTGELFF.

In this sample, this clonotype turned up a few times. The chain couples TRBV3-1 to TRBJ2-2; D gene unclear. Trimming took 1 base from V and 8 from J, leaving 11 bases between them. The CDR3 contains 14 residues. Germline V lookup: CDR1 LGHDT, CDR2 YNNKEL (reference sequence). In nucleotides, the CDR3 is TGTGCCAGCAGCCAAGTTGCGGCCGATGGGGAGCTGTTTTTT. Translating gives CASSQVAADGELFF.

This clonotype was recorded at least ten times. The CDR3 bases are TGTGCCAGCAGCCAAGATAGTGGACAGGGGAAGGGGACCTACGAGCAGTACTTC. Its translation: CASSQDSGQGKGTYEQYF. The V call is TRBV4-2, the J call TRBJ2-7; 9 bases align to TRBD1. The CDR3 is 18 residues long. The V segment lost 0 bases and the J segment 2 bases; nucleotides outside the gene matches: 11. Germline-derived CDR1 and CDR2 are LGHNA and YNFKEQ.

There are a few counts of this clonotype. The genes are TRBV4-2 and TRBJ1-1; D is undetermined. CDR1 and CDR2 from the germline V gene are LGHNA and YNFKEQ. The V gene lost 3 bases and the J gene lost 3 bases, with 11 bases spanning the gap. This CDR3 contains 14 residues. The CDR3 loop reads CASSQLRWDTEAFF. CDR3 coding DNA: TGTGCCAGCAGCCAGTTGCGCTGGGACACTGAAGCTTTCTTT.

The table lists this clonotype with many counts. This chain links TRBV6-1 with TRBJ1-2; D call uncertain. CDR1 and CDR2 from the germline V gene are MNHNS and SASEGT. This CDR3 spans 13 amino acids. V lost 3 bases and J lost 6, with 11 bases in between. The CDR3 loop is CASSDREGHGYTF. The CDR3 DNA sequence: TGTGCCAGCAGTGATCGGGAGGGCCATGGCTACACCTTC.

This clonotype was seen more than once but under ten times. V is TRBV27 and J is TRBJ2-7; possible D gene TRBD2, 5 bases. This CDR3 contains 16 residues. Between the trimmed V and J ends, which lost 4 bases and 2 bases, there was a span of 18 bases. CDR1 is MNHEY, CDR2 SMNVEV, per germline (reference sequence). The CDR3 spells CASSSLPGVKAYEQYF. The CDR3 region has the DNA TGTGCCAGCAGTTCCCTCCCCGGGGTAAAAGCCTACGAGCAGTACTTC.

This clonotype showed up just a few times. The chain employs TRBV2 and TRBJ2-4, with 11 positions matching TRBD2. The ends lost 2 bases at V and 8 bases at J; junction bases unmatched: 2. CDR3 length: 14 residues. The germline CDR1 and CDR2 sequences are SNHLY and FYNNEI. The chain's CDR3 is CASSETSGSDIQYF. The CDR3 region has the DNA TGTGCCAGCAGTGAAACTAGCGGGAGTGACATTCAGTACTTC.

The CDR3 DNA follows: TGTGCCAGCAGCCAAGGAAGGGTTCGCAATGAGCAGTTCTTC. Protein product: CASSQGRVRNEQFF. The genes are TRBV3-1 and TRBJ2-1; no reliable D call. Germline lookup yields CDR1 LGHDT and CDR2 YNNKEL (reference sequence). V lost 1 base and J lost 6, with 10 bases in between. The CDR3 loop spans 14 amino acids.

This clonotype showed up just a few times. The DNA is left out, because the CDR3 cannot be placed on it with certainty; the CDR3 is given as TCRdb lists it. This chain uses TRBV4-1 with TRBJ2-1; no DNA check was done on the table's D call, TRBD2. The CDR3 is made up of 13 amino acids, end residues included. The V gene's germline CDR1 is MGHRA and CDR2 YSYEKL. The CDR3 region is CASSQVGSGSRFF.

A few counts support this clonotype. V usage is TRBV7-2 and J usage is TRBJ1-2; D is ambiguous. V lost 2 bases to trimming and J lost 4 bases, with 8 bases between them. Germline CDR1 SGHTA, CDR2 FQGNSA. CDR3 length: 13 amino acids. The CDR3 loop is CASSLTRFYGYTF. CDR3 bases: TGTGCCAGCAGCTTAACGAGATTCTATGGCTACACCTTC. Based on the CDR3 plus reference TRBV7-2 and TRBJ1-2, the full variable domain is GAGVSQSPSNKVTEKGKDVELRCDPISGHTALYWYRQSLGQGLEFLIYFQGNSAPDKSGLPSDRFSAERTGGSVSTLTIQRTQQEDSAVYLCASSLTRFYGYTFGSGTRLTVV.

CDR3 sequence reads: CASSDRGQAGELFF. The CDR3 DNA is TGTGCCAGCAGCGACAGGGGGCAAGCCGGGGAGCTGTTTTTT. This chain links TRBV6-1 with TRBJ2-2; 10 bases match TRBD1. The CDR3 length is 14 residues. V shed 6 bases and J 6 bases; nucleotides not matched to a gene: 4. The germline gives CDR1 MNHNS, CDR2 SASEGT.

The chain carries TRBV5-6 and TRBJ2-7; D unresolved. Trimming took off 2 bases at V and 2 bases at J, with 14 bases between the two ends. Germline CDR1 is SGHDT and CDR2 is YYEEEE. The CDR3 is 15 residues long. Here the CDR3 reads CASSFGRAFTYEQYF. The CDR3 DNA reads as TGTGCCAGCAGCTTCGGCAGAGCGTTCACCTACGAGCAGTACTTC.